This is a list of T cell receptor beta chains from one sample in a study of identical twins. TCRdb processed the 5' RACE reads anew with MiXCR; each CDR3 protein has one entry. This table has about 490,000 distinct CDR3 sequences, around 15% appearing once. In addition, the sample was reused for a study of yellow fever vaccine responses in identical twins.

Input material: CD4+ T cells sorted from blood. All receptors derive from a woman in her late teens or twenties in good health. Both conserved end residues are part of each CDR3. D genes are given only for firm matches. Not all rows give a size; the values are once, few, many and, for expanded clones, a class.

cdr3_aa: CASSLGVGDWATDTQYF
cdr3_nt: TGTGCCAGCAGCTTAGGGGTAGGCGACTGGGCCACAGATACGCAGTATTTT
v_call: TRBV7-9
d_call: -
j_call: TRBJ2-3
clone_size: few

cdr3_aa: CASSTGEGSYNEQFF
cdr3_nt: TGTGCCAGCAGTACAGGGGAGGGCTCCTACAATGAGCAGTTCTTC
v_call: TRBV27
d_call: -
j_call: TRBJ2-1
clone_size: few

cdr3_aa: CASSQLDLIPRSNQPQHF
cdr3_nt: TGCGCCAGCAGCCAATTGGACTTAATACCGCGGAGCAATCAGCCCCAGCATTTT
v_call: TRBV4-1
d_call: -
j_call: TRBJ1-5
clone_size: many

cdr3_aa: CASSYTSVGELFF
cdr3_nt: TGTGCCAGCAGCTATACTTCAGTCGGGGAGCTGTTTTTT
v_call: TRBV3-1
d_call: -
j_call: TRBJ2-2
clone_size: -

cdr3_aa: CASSPTGTGGNTIYF
cdr3_nt: TGTGCCAGCAGCCCCACCGGGACAGGGGGAAACACCATATATTTT
v_call: TRBV7-6
d_call: TRBD1
j_call: TRBJ1-3
clone_size: -

cdr3_aa: CASRFIGSGSPLHF
cdr3_nt: TGTGCCAGCAGGTTCATAGGGTCAGGGTCACCCCTCCACTTT
v_call: TRBV12-3/TRBV12-4
d_call: -
j_call: TRBJ1-6
clone_size: few

cdr3_aa: CASSTPRWRGAVF
cdr3_nt: TGTGCCAGCAGCACCCCCCGTTGGCGGGGGGCAGTATTT
v_call: TRBV5-6
d_call: TRBD2
j_call: TRBJ2-2
clone_size: few

cdr3_aa: CASTQGGAHEQYF
cdr3_nt: TGTGCCAGCACGCAGGGAGGTGCCCACGAGCAGTACTTC
v_call: TRBV28
d_call: -
j_call: TRBJ2-7
clone_size: -

cdr3_aa: CASSAGTSGYNEQFF
cdr3_nt: TGTGCCAGCAGTGCCGGGACTAGCGGGTACAATGAGCAGTTCTTC
v_call: TRBV6-1
d_call: TRBD2
j_call: TRBJ2-1
clone_size: many

cdr3_aa: CSAEITYNEQFF
cdr3_nt: TGCAGTGCCGAGATCACCTACAATGAGCAGTTCTTC
v_call: TRBV20-1
d_call: -
j_call: TRBJ2-1
clone_size: -

cdr3_aa: CASSLGGSHQETQYF
cdr3_nt: TGCGCCAGCAGCTTAGGGGGGAGCCACCAAGAGACCCAGTACTTC
v_call: TRBV5-1
d_call: -
j_call: TRBJ2-5
clone_size: many

cdr3_aa: CASSEQGIANPYEQYF
cdr3_nt: TGTGCCAGCAGTGAACAGGGGATCGCCAATCCCTACGAGCAGTACTTC
v_call: TRBV28
d_call: TRBD1
j_call: TRBJ2-7
clone_size: -

cdr3_aa: CASSYSGGRSNEQFF
cdr3_nt: TGCGCCAGCAGCTACTCTGGGGGGAGGAGCAATGAGCAGTTCTTC
v_call: TRBV5-1
d_call: -
j_call: TRBJ2-1
clone_size: many

cdr3_aa: CASSLTGTVTDTQYF
cdr3_nt: TGCGCCAGCAGCTTGACCGGGACGGTCACAGATACGCAGTATTTT
v_call: TRBV5-1
d_call: -
j_call: TRBJ2-3
clone_size: few

cdr3_aa: CASSPRGKAEAFF
cdr3_nt: TGTGCCAGCAGCCCTCGGGGGAAGGCCGAAGCTTTCTTT
v_call: TRBV12-3/TRBV12-4
d_call: -
j_call: TRBJ1-1
clone_size: -

cdr3_aa: CASSQEVGGRNTGELFF
cdr3_nt: TGTGCCAGCAGCCAAGAAGTGGGGGGGAGGAACACCGGGGAGCTGTTTTTT
v_call: TRBV4-2
d_call: TRBD2
j_call: TRBJ2-2
clone_size: -

cdr3_aa: CGSFPGQGIRAFF
cdr3_nt: TGCGGTTCTTTTCCGGGACAGGGGATCCGAGCTTTCTTT
v_call: TRBV20-1
d_call: TRBD1
j_call: TRBJ1-1
clone_size: many

cdr3_aa: CSASFPWDTQYF
cdr3_nt: TGCAGTGCTAGTTTCCCCTGGGATACGCAGTATTTT
v_call: TRBV20-1
d_call: -
j_call: TRBJ2-3
clone_size: -

cdr3_aa: CASSPLGVEQYF
cdr3_nt: TGTGCCAGCAGCCCCCTAGGGGTCGAGCAGTACTTC
v_call: TRBV7-9
d_call: -
j_call: TRBJ2-7
clone_size: -

cdr3_aa: CASSKTGTALVSEAFF
cdr3_nt: TGTGCCAGCAGCAAGACCGGGACAGCGCTTGTCAGTGAAGCTTTCTTT
v_call: TRBV3-1
d_call: TRBD1
j_call: TRBJ1-1
clone_size: -

cdr3_aa: CATSTVRGWAGGSIFEQFF
cdr3_nt: TGTGCCACCAGCACCGTCCGGGGATGGGCGGGGGGATCAATTTTTGAGCAGTTCTTC
v_call: TRBV15
d_call: TRBD2
j_call: TRBJ2-1
clone_size: -

cdr3_aa: CASSDRDAVDTQYF
cdr3_nt: TGTGCCAGCAGCGACCGGGACGCGGTGGATACGCAGTATTTT
v_call: TRBV7-6
d_call: -
j_call: TRBJ2-3
clone_size: few

cdr3_aa: CASRYRGGRAFF
cdr3_nt: TGTGCCAGCAGATACAGGGGCGGGCGGGCTTTCTTT
v_call: TRBV3-1
d_call: TRBD1
j_call: TRBJ1-1
clone_size: few

cdr3_aa: CASTVRAGGSYNEQFF
cdr3_nt: TGTGCCAGCACCGTAAGGGCAGGGGGCTCCTACAATGAGCAGTTCTTC
v_call: TRBV11-2
d_call: TRBD1
j_call: TRBJ2-1
clone_size: -

cdr3_aa: CSALQGAGTEAFF
cdr3_nt: TGCAGTGCTTTACAGGGGGCGGGAACTGAAGCTTTCTTT
v_call: TRBV20-1
d_call: TRBD1
j_call: TRBJ1-1
clone_size: many

cdr3_aa: CASSYSPSGSQYNEQFF
cdr3_nt: TGTGCCAGCAGTTACTCGCCTAGCGGGAGTCAATACAATGAGCAGTTCTTC
v_call: TRBV6-5
d_call: TRBD2
j_call: TRBJ2-1
clone_size: -

cdr3_aa: CASSLGQAEGETQYF
cdr3_nt: TGTGCCAGCAGCTTAGGACAGGCGGAGGGGGAGACCCAGTACTTC
v_call: TRBV11-3
d_call: -
j_call: TRBJ2-5
clone_size: -

cdr3_aa: CASSPTAQGNEQFF
cdr3_nt: TGTGCCAGCTCACCCACGGCGCAAGGCAATGAGCAGTTCTTC
v_call: TRBV18
d_call: -
j_call: TRBJ2-1
clone_size: -

cdr3_aa: CATGQGHTGELFF
cdr3_nt: TGTGCCACCGGACAGGGTCACACCGGGGAGCTGTTTTTT
v_call: TRBV15
d_call: TRBD1
j_call: TRBJ2-2
clone_size: few

cdr3_aa: CSASQAGGGQETQYF
cdr3_nt: TGCAGTGCCAGCCAAGCGGGGGGGGGCCAAGAGACCCAGTACTTC
v_call: TRBV20-1
d_call: TRBD2
j_call: TRBJ2-5
clone_size: -

cdr3_aa: CASSLQTGTSGISQYF
cdr3_nt: TGCGCCAGCAGCCTGCAGACCGGGACTAGCGGGATTTCCCAGTACTTC
v_call: TRBV5-1
d_call: TRBD2
j_call: TRBJ2-5
clone_size: -

cdr3_aa: CASRRTGGYNYGYTF
cdr3_nt: TGTGCCAGCAGGCGGACAGGGGGTTATAACTATGGCTACACCTTC
v_call: TRBV12-3/TRBV12-4
d_call: TRBD1
j_call: TRBJ1-2
clone_size: -

cdr3_aa: CSARGTMGNAYTQYF
cdr3_nt: TGCAGTGCTCGTGGGACGATGGGGAATGCGTATACGCAGTATTTT
v_call: TRBV20-1
d_call: -
j_call: TRBJ2-3
clone_size: few

cdr3_aa: CASSLGSGSINEQYF
cdr3_nt: TGTGCCAGCAGCTTAGGTAGCGGGAGTATCAACGAGCAGTACTTC
v_call: TRBV7-9
d_call: TRBD2
j_call: TRBJ2-7
clone_size: -

cdr3_aa: CASSGLPSTDTQYF
cdr3_nt: TGTGCCAGCAGTGGACTGCCAAGCACAGATACGCAGTATTTT
v_call: TRBV12-3/TRBV12-4
d_call: -
j_call: TRBJ2-3
clone_size: many

cdr3_aa: CASRRLLAGGPDTQYF
cdr3_nt: TGTGCCAGCAGACGTCTACTAGCGGGGGGGCCAGATACGCAGTATTTT
v_call: TRBV6-1
d_call: TRBD2
j_call: TRBJ2-3
clone_size: -

cdr3_aa: CASREQGGTEAFF
cdr3_nt: TGTGCCAGCAGAGAACAGGGTGGGACTGAAGCTTTCTTT
v_call: TRBV28
d_call: -
j_call: TRBJ1-1
clone_size: -

cdr3_aa: CAIRWQENTEAFF
cdr3_nt: TGTGCCATCAGGTGGCAGGAAAACACTGAAGCTTTCTTT
v_call: TRBV10-3
d_call: -
j_call: TRBJ1-1
clone_size: -

cdr3_aa: CASSLGGRVNAEAFF
cdr3_nt: TGCGCCAGCAGCCTCGGGGGGCGAGTAAACGCTGAAGCTTTCTTT
v_call: TRBV5-1
d_call: -
j_call: TRBJ1-1
clone_size: few

cdr3_aa: CASSPGGFNTDTQYF
cdr3_nt: TGTGCCAGCAGCCCAGGGGGATTCAACACAGATACGCAGTATTTT
v_call: TRBV7-2
d_call: TRBD1
j_call: TRBJ2-3
clone_size: few

cdr3_aa: CASRSDRQRSNQPQHF
cdr3_nt: TGTGCCAGCAGGTCGGACCGCCAACGTAGCAATCAGCCCCAGCATTTT
v_call: TRBV28
d_call: -
j_call: TRBJ1-5
clone_size: few

cdr3_aa: CASSEVGIVTGETQYF
cdr3_nt: TGTGCCAGCAGTGAAGTAGGTATCGTTACGGGAGAGACCCAGTACTTC
v_call: TRBV6-1
d_call: -
j_call: TRBJ2-5
clone_size: -

cdr3_aa: CSVDGRYNEQFF
cdr3_nt: TGCAGCGTTGATGGCAGGTACAATGAGCAGTTCTTC
v_call: TRBV29-1
d_call: -
j_call: TRBJ2-1
clone_size: -

cdr3_aa: CASSLNQGERRGYTF
cdr3_nt: TGTGCCAGCAGTTTAAATCAGGGGGAGCGACGGGGCTACACCTTC
v_call: TRBV12-3/TRBV12-4
d_call: TRBD1
j_call: TRBJ1-2
clone_size: few

cdr3_aa: CASSLGASGTPGYTF
cdr3_nt: TGCGCCAGCAGCTTGGGGGCTTCCGGGACACCCGGCTACACCTTC
v_call: TRBV5-1
d_call: -
j_call: TRBJ1-2
clone_size: -

cdr3_aa: CASRPGSKGSTNEQFF
cdr3_nt: TGTGCCAGCAGGCCAGGGTCGAAAGGGTCAACGAATGAGCAGTTCTTC
v_call: TRBV6-2/TRBV6-3
d_call: -
j_call: TRBJ2-1
clone_size: -

cdr3_aa: CASRPGTSGNFDEQFF
cdr3_nt: TGCGCCAGCAGACCAGGGACTAGCGGGAATTTTGATGAGCAGTTCTTC
v_call: TRBV5-1
d_call: TRBD2
j_call: TRBJ2-1
clone_size: few

cdr3_aa: CASTNSGAAERAQYF
cdr3_nt: TGTGCCAGCACCAATAGTGGTGCAGCCGAGCGGGCCCAGTACTTC
v_call: TRBV7-8
d_call: -
j_call: TRBJ2-5
clone_size: -

cdr3_aa: CATSDLGGGLADTQYF
cdr3_nt: TGTGCCACCAGTGACCTCGGGGGGGGATTAGCAGATACGCAGTATTTT
v_call: TRBV24-1
d_call: TRBD2
j_call: TRBJ2-3
clone_size: few

cdr3_aa: CATSDQKLGGDEQFF
cdr3_nt: TGTGCCACCAGTGATCAAAAACTAGGGGGAGATGAGCAGTTCTTC
v_call: TRBV24-1
d_call: -
j_call: TRBJ2-1
clone_size: many

cdr3_aa: CASSFVRGLADTQYF
cdr3_nt: TGTGCCAGCAGTTTTGTCAGGGGTCTTGCAGATACGCAGTATTTT
v_call: TRBV28
d_call: -
j_call: TRBJ2-3
clone_size: -

cdr3_aa: CASSEANSGANVLTF
cdr3_nt: TGTGCCAGCAGCGAGGCTAACTCTGGGGCCAACGTCCTGACTTTC
v_call: TRBV6-1
d_call: -
j_call: TRBJ2-6
clone_size: few